Listed here are 4 T cell receptor beta chains from one sample, sequenced in a study of brain T cells in children with intractable seizures (dated by TCRdb to the early 2020s). In light of the paper, this sample's time point label describes: resected brain tissue, or blood drawn just prior to surgery. Library method: the immunoSEQ multiplex PCR assay. The immuneACCESS repertoire file appears here via TCRdb, limited to in-frame rearrangements. These files lack a portion of the clones; in checked studies, under half of the deficit traces to unresolved V genes, and the cause of the others is not known. This sample gives 110,000 or so clones in total; approximately 94% of them show up just once. 3.8% of the sample belongs to the ten largest clones. The material sequenced was peripheral blood, taken at surgery. The receptors were gathered from a boy younger than two with hemimegalencephaly and intractable seizures.

V gene TRBV6-4 combines with J gene TRBJ2-1; 11 bases fit TRBD2. The CDR3 is 16 amino acids. J gave up 10 bases and V 0 bases, and 8 bases lay outside the gene matches. CDR1 and CDR2 (germline): MRHNA, SNTAGT. CDR3 nucleotides: TGTGCCAGCAGTGACTCCGCTAGCGGGAGGCCGGGAGAGCAGTTCTTC. It translates to CASSDSASGRPGEQFF.

This sequence joins TRBV2 and TRBJ2-5; tentative D call: TRBD2 (5 bases). This CDR3 has 14 amino acids. Germline V gene sequence: CDR1 SNHLY, CDR2 FYNNEI. Trimming cost V 5 bases and J 2 bases, with 12 bases left between them. CDR3 protein: CASSPGLLQETQYF. In DNA form, the CDR3 reads TGTGCCAGCAGTCCCGGACTGCTTCAAGAGACCCAGTACTTC.

The chain is built from TRBV14 and TRBJ2-5; 8 bases map to TRBD1. V gave up 1 base and J gave up 5 bases; unmatched junction bases: 6. CDR3 length equals 15 residues. Germline V gives CDR1 SGHDN, CDR2 FVKESK. CDR3 loop: CASSQVDRVWETQYF. As DNA, the CDR3 is TGTGCCAGCAGCCAAGTGGACAGGGTATGGGAGACCCAGTACTTC.

The V and J genes are TRBV27 and TRBJ1-2; 7 bases agree with TRBD1. The V and J ends lost 8 bases and 8 bases, in that order; junction bases with no gene match: 11. Germline CDR1 MNHEY, CDR2 SMNVEV (reference sequence). This CDR3 has 13 amino acids. CDR3 bases: TGTGCCAGCGGCTTCAGGGGGGCCAGGGGCTACACCTTC. Encoded protein: CASGFRGARGYTF.